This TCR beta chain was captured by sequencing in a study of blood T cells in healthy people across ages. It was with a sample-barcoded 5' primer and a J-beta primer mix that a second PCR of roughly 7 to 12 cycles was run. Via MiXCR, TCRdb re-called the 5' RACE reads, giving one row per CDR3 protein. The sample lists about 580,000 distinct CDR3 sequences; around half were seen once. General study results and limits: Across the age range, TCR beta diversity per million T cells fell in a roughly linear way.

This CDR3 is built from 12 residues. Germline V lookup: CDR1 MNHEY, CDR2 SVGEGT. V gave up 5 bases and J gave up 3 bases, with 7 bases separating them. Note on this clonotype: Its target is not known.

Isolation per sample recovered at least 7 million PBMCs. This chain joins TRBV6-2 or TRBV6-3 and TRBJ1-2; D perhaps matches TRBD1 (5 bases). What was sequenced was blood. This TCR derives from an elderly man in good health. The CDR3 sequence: CASSKQDYGYTF. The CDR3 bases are TGTGCCAGCAGTAAACAGGACTATGGCTACACCTTC.